These 15 T cell receptor beta chains share one sample of origin, sequenced in a study of cytomegalovirus exposure and HLA in healthy donors. It was with 60 Vbeta and 13 Jbeta primers that the PCR ran. Libraries were prepared by immunoSEQ multiplex PCR; TCRdb keeps only in-frame clonotypes and omits some of them. The data hold roughly 100,000 clones, with more than 9.5% observed a single time. The sample comprised PBMCs. Receptors originate from a middle-aged man in good health and CMV-seropositive.

The rearrangement joins TRBV7-2 to TRBJ2-1; 11 bases are shared with TRBD2. This CDR3 spans 15 amino acids. Germline V gene data show CDR1 as SGHTA and CDR2 as FQGNSA. J gave up 15 bases and V 6 bases, and 16 bases lay outside the gene matches. For the CDR3, the DNA is TGTGCCAGCAGGGACGGGCGAGTTAGCGGGAGGGCCCTGTTCTTC. Amino acid sequence: CASRDGRVSGRALFF.

A few counts support this clone. The J gene is TRBJ2-7, the V gene TRBV19; 8 bases agree with TRBD1. The CDR3 consists of 15 residues. Germline values: CDR1 LNHDA, CDR2 SQIVND (reference sequence). J lost 7 bases, V lost 4 bases, and 12 bases had no gene match. This chain's CDR3 is CASSTTRGPIGEQYF. Written as DNA, the CDR3 is TGTGCCAGTAGTACAACCAGGGGGCCCATCGGGGAGCAGTACTTC.

The gene calls are TRBV6-1 and TRBJ1-2; D unresolved. Germline V gene lookup returns CDR1 MNHNS and CDR2 SASEGT. Trimming removed 6 bases from V and 0 bases from J, with 11 bases in between. The CDR3 is made up of 14 amino acids. CDR3 coding DNA: TGTGCCAGCAGCCGGTCGACTTCTAACTATGGCTACACCTTC. Translating gives CASSRSTSNYGYTF.

In this sample, this clone turned up once. The V call is TRBV6-4, the J call TRBJ1-2, with TRBD1 matching over 8 bases. J lost 7 bases, V lost 2 bases, and 9 bases had no gene match. This CDR3 contains 15 residues. The V gene's germline CDR1 is MRHNA and CDR2 SNTAGT. CDR3 protein: CASSDGAGGFLGYTF. CDR3 bases: TGTGCCAGCAGTGACGGGGCAGGGGGCTTCCTTGGCTACACCTTC.

The sample holds a few counts of this clone. The rearrangement joins TRBV6-1 to TRBJ2-2, with 7 bases that match TRBD1. V gave up 2 bases and J gave up 3 bases; unmatched junction bases: 6. Germline V gene data show CDR1 as MNHNS and CDR2 as SASEGT. The CDR3 totals 16 residues. The CDR3 DNA sequence: TGTGCCAGCAGTGAACAGTTAGGGGGCTACACCGGGGAGCTGTTTTTT. Translating it yields CASSEQLGGYTGELFF.

V is TRBV19 and J is TRBJ2-7, with 9 positions matching TRBD1. Per germline, CDR1 LNHDA and CDR2 SQIVND (reference sequence). The CDR3 consists of 15 residues. Trimming cost V 3 bases and J 5 bases; bases outside gene matches: 8. The CDR3 is CASSILGQGVHEQYF. CDR3 DNA sequence: TGTGCCAGTAGTATTTTGGGACAGGGTGTCCACGAGCAGTACTTC. Together with reference TRBV19 and TRBJ2-7, the CDR3 gives the full variable domain: DGGITQSPKYLFRKEGQNVTLSCEQNLNHDAMYWYRQDPGQGLRLIYYSQIVNDFQKGDIAEGYSVSREKKESFPLTVTSAQKNPTAFYLCASSILGQGVHEQYFGPGTRLTVT.

The J gene is TRBJ2-3, the V gene TRBV7-8; 7 bases are shared with TRBD2. Germline assignment: CDR1 SGHVS and CDR2 FQNEAQ. The CDR3 totals 17 residues. With 5 bases clipped from V and 2 bases from J, the junction kept 13 bases outside the gene matches. CDR3 nucleotides: TGTGCCAGCAGCCGCCAGACGGGAGGCCGCTCCACAGATACGCAGTATTTT. Its translation: CASSRQTGGRSTDTQYF.

The chain couples TRBV25-1 to TRBJ1-3; D unclear. Germline-derived CDR1 and CDR2 are MGHDK and SYGVNS. This CDR3 is built from 15 residues. V shed 5 bases and J shed 2 bases, with 13 bases lying between them. This CDR3 reads CASSSREGTGNTIYF. CDR3 in DNA: TGTGCCAGCAGTTCCCGGGAAGGGACTGGAAACACCATATATTTT.

The rearrangement joins TRBV27 to TRBJ2-7; TRBD1 matches at 7 bases. V was pared by 0 bases and J by 5 bases, with 10 bases of the junction left unmatched. The CDR3 loop spans 16 amino acids. Germline CDR1 MNHEY, CDR2 SMNVEV (reference sequence). The DNA of the CDR3 is TGTGCCAGCAGTTTATCGTCCGCAGGGGGTTGGGACGAGCAGTACTTC. Amino acid sequence: CASSLSSAGGWDEQYF.

J is TRBJ2-3 and V is TRBV19; D perhaps matches TRBD2 (6 bases). V lost 3 bases to trimming and J lost 4 bases, with 14 bases between them. The CDR3 is made up of 15 amino acids. The V gene's germline CDR1 is LNHDA and CDR2 SQIVND (reference sequence). CDR3 in DNA: TGTGCCAGTAGTATGCAAGCGGGTAGCCCAGATACGCAGTATTTT. Translated, it gives CASSMQAGSPDTQYF.

CDR3 nucleotides: TGCGCCAGCAGCCAGATAGCGGGGGGCCCCTACAATGAGCAGTTCTTC. It specifies CASSQIAGGPYNEQFF. The chain is built from TRBV4-1 and TRBJ2-1, with 10 bases that match TRBD2. Germline assignment: CDR1 MGHRA and CDR2 YSYEKL. The V gene end was trimmed by 3 bases and the J gene end by 2 bases; junction bases not matched to a gene: 4. This CDR3 is built from 16 residues.

The V call is TRBV5-4, the J call TRBJ2-2, with D unresolved. The ends were cut back, 0 bases at V and 7 bases at J, with 4 bases in the middle. The CDR3 covers 12 residues. Germline CDR1 reads SGHNT; CDR2 reads YYREEE (reference sequence). The CDR3, as DNA: TGTGCCAGCAGCTTGGCCTTCGGGGAGCTGTTTTTT. Residues: CASSLAFGELFF.

This sequence joins TRBV5-1 and TRBJ1-4; D is possibly TRBD1 (5 bases). The CDR3 extends over 14 amino acids. The germline CDR1 and CDR2 sequences are SGHRS and YFSETQ. The ends were cut back, 0 bases at V and 8 bases at J, with 11 bases in the middle. The CDR3 reads CASSLAGGNEKLFF. The CDR3 coding sequence is TGCGCCAGCAGCTTGGCCGGGGGAAACGAAAAACTGTTTTTT.

The V and J genes are TRBV7-9 and TRBJ1-1, with D hard to call. The CDR3 totals 14 residues. V lost 2 bases and J 0 bases, leaving 7 bases between the germline ends. CDR1 SEHNR and CDR2 FQNEAQ come from the germline V gene (reference sequence). CDR3 in amino acids: CASSLTDMNTEAFF. The CDR3 DNA sequence: TGTGCCAGCAGCTTAACAGACATGAACACTGAAGCTTTCTTT.

The V gene is TRBV5-1, the J gene TRBJ2-5; 7 positions agree with TRBD2. Germline lookup yields CDR1 SGHRS and CDR2 YFSETQ. With 4 bases clipped from V and 2 bases from J, the junction kept 8 bases outside the gene matches. CDR3 size: 15 residues. CDR3 in amino acids: CASSLLAGLQETQYF. Here the CDR3 DNA reads TGCGCCAGCAGCCTGTTAGCGGGCCTACAAGAGACCCAGTACTTC. The entire variable domain, with the rest obtained from reference TRBV5-1 and TRBJ2-5, is as follows: KAGVTQTPRYLIKTRGQQVTLSCSPISGHRSVSWYQQTPGQGLQFLFEYFSETQRNKGNFPGRFSGRQFSNSRSEMNVSTLELGDSALYLCASSLLAGLQETQYFGPGTRLLVL.